This T cell receptor (beta chain) was sequenced for a study of T cell clonality in common variable immunodeficiency. Many counts were recorded for this clone. The read ends 3 residues early relative to the CDR3; the germline J gene fills the gap. Both groups were predominantly of Caucasian heritage. Germline values: CDR1 SGHTA, CDR2 FQGNSA. The V and J ends lost 3 bases and 5 bases respectively, with 11 bases between them. The CDR3 spans 15 residues. Equal genomic DNA amounts from CVID and control samples were sequenced. Profiling relied on immunoSEQ multiplex PCR, and the TCRdb table lists in-frame clones only, not all of them. The specimen gives 55,000 or so clones without singletons; the ten biggest hold roughly 0.84%.

V is TRBV7-2 and J is TRBJ1-6, with D maybe TRBD1 (6 bases). The clonotype originates from a person aged 18-70 years in good health. The sequenced sample was peripheral blood mononuclear cells. The CDR3: CASSFRTVNNSPLHF. Incomplete CDR3 DNA: TGTGCCAGCAGCTTTAGGACAGTAAATAATTCACCC.